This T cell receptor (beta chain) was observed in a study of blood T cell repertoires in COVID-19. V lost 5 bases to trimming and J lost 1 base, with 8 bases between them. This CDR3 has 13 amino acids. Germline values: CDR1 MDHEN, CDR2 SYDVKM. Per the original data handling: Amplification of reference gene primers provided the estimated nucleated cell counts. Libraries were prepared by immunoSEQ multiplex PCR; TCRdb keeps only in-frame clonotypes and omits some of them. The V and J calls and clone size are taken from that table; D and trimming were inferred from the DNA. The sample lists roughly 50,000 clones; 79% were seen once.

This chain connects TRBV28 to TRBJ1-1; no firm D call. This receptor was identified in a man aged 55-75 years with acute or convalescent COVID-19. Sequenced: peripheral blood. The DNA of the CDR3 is TGTGCCAGCAGTCTCACCGGGAACACTGAAGCTTTCTTT. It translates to CASSLTGNTEAFF.